This TCR gamma chain was captured by sequencing in a study of gamma delta lymphoproliferative disorders and STAT genes. The wider study: At least 50 ng of genomic DNA went into each LymphoTrack Dx TCRG Assay library.

This clone ranks as medium-sized (0.01 to 0.1%). Sequencing used genomic DNA taken from PBMCs of patients and controls. TCRdb reprocessed the multiplex PCR reads through CATT. This sample yields a few thousand gamma-chain clones, of which 6% to 9% are seen a single time; approximately 2.9% belongs to the top ten. The CDR3 loop spans 12 amino acids. Unmatched junction bases numbered 4, after V lost 8 bases and J lost 2 bases. The TCR originated in a human donor in good health. The rearrangement uses TRGV10 and TRGJ1 or TRGJ2. The J gene, missing from TCRdb, was assigned here through DNA to germline matching. TRGV10 is filed as an ORF, its function uncertain. The sample was blood. The CDR3 nucleotides read TGTGCTGCGTGGGTTTATTATTATAAGAAACTCTTT. Translated, it gives CAAWVYYYKKLF.